This T cell receptor (beta chain) is drawn from a study of blood T cells in healthy people across ages. Study at large: Template switching caught about one barcoded beta molecule for each two T cells. General observations from the study: Across the age range, TCR beta diversity per million T cells fell in a roughly linear way.

Primers used in a second PCR of roughly 6 to 11 cycles were a sample-barcoded 5' primer and a J-beta primer mix. TCRdb passed the 5' RACE reads through MiXCR, listing each CDR3 protein once. Among over 1,500,000 distinct CDR3 sequences listed, about 39% were seen once. The CDR3 totals 13 residues. Trimming removed 5 bases from V and 4 bases from J, with 11 bases in between. From germline, CDR1 is SGHTA and CDR2 FQGNSA. About 10 milliliters of peripheral blood were drawn from each donor into EDTA-treated tubes. A word on this clonotype: The antigen remains unidentified.

The source of this sequence is a human donor in good health. Sequenced: blood. The rearrangement links TRBV7-2 to TRBJ1-2; D is ambiguous. CDR3 region: CASSAGVGYGYTF. CDR3 bases: TGTGCCAGCAGCGCTGGAGTCGGCTATGGCTACACCTTC. Using reference TRBV7-2 and TRBJ1-2 for the parts outside the CDR3, the full variable domain is GAGVSQSPSNKVTEKGKDVELRCDPISGHTALYWYRQSLGQGLEFLIYFQGNSAPDKSGLPSDRFSAERTGGSVSTLTIQRTQQEDSAVYLCASSAGVGYGYTFGSGTRLTVV.